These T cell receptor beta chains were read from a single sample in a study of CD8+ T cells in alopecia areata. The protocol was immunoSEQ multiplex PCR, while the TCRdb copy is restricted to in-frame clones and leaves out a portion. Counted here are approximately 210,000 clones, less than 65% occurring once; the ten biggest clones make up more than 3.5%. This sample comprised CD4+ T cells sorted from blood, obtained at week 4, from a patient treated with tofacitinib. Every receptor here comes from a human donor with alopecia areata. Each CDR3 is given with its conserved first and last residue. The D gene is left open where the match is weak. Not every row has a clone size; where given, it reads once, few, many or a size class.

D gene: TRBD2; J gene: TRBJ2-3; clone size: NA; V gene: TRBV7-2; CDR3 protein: CASSSRGDADTQYF; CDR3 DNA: TGTGCCAGCAGCTCTCGGGGGGACGCAGATACGCAGTATTTT
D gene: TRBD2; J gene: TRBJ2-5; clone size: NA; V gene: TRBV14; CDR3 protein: CASSHLAAKETQYF; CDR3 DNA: TGTGCCAGCAGCCACCTAGCGGCTAAAGAGACCCAGTACTTC
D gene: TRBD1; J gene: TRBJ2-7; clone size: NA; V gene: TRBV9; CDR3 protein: CASSVSGDSIEQYF; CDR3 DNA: TGTGCCAGCAGCGTTTCCGGGGACAGTATCGAGCAGTACTTC
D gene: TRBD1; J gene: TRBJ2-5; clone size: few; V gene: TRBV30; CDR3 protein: CAWSGGQGETQYF; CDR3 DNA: TGTGCCTGGAGTGGGGGACAGGGTGAGACCCAGTACTTC
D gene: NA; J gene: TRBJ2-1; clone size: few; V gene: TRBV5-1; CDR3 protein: CASSLTGQQFF; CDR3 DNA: TGCGCCAGCAGCTTGACAGGACAGCAGTTCTTC
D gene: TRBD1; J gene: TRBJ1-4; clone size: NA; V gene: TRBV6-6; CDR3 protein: CASRGTGSNEKLFF; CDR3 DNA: TGTGCCAGCAGGGGGACAGGGTCAAATGAAAAACTGTTTTTT
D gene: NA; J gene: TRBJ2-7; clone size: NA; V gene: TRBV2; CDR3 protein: CASSVNGRSYEQYF; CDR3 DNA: TGTGCCAGCAGTGTAAACGGTCGCTCCTACGAGCAGTACTTC
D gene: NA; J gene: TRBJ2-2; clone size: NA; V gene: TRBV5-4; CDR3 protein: CASSLDMWGGGTGKLFF; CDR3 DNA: TGTGCCAGCAGCTTGGATATGTGGGGGGGCGGCACCGGGAAGCTGTTTTTT
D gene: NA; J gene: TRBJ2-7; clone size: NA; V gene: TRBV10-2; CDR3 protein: CASSSGYHEQYF; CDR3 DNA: TGCGCCAGCTCATCAGGGTACCACGAGCAGTACTTC
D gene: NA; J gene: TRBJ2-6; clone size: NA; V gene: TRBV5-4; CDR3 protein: CASGGANVLTF; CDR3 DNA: TGTGCCAGCGGAGGGGCCAACGTCCTGACTTTC
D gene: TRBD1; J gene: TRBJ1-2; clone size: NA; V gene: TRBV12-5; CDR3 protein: CASGPSGTAVYGYTF; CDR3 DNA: TGTGCTAGTGGTCCCAGTGGGACAGCAGTATATGGCTACACCTTC
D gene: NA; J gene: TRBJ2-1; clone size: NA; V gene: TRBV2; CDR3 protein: CASSIRDTNNEQFF; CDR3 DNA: TGTGCCAGCAGTATCCGGGACACCAACAATGAGCAGTTCTTC
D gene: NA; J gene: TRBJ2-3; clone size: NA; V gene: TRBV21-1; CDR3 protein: CANADREGTDTQYF; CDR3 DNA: TGTGCCAACGCGGACAGGGAAGGCACAGATACGCAGTATTTT
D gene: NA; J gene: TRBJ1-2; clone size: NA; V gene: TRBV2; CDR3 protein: CASRGYRTPNYGYTF; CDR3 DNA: TGTGCCAGCAGGGGGTACAGGACACCTAACTATGGCTACACCTTC
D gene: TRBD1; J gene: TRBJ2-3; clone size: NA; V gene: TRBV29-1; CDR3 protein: CSVGDRATDTQYF; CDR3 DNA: TGCAGCGTTGGTGACAGGGCAACAGATACGCAGTATTTT
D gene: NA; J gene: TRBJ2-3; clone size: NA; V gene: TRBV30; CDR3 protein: CAWRKSGTDTQYF; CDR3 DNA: TGTGCCTGGAGAAAGTCGGGCACAGATACGCAGTATTTT
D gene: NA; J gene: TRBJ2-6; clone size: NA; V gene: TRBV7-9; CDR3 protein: CASNPAGTWTNVLTF; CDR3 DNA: TGTGCCAGCAACCCAGCGGGGACATGGACCAACGTCCTGACTTTC
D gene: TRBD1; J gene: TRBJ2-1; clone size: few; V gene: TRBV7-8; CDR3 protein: CASSPGDRQGWGGNEQFF; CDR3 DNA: TGTGCCAGCAGCCCTGGCGATCGACAGGGATGGGGTGGGAATGAGCAGTTCTTC
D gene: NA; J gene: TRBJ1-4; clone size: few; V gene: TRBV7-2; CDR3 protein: CASSSNGAANEKLFF; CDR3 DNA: TGTGCCAGCAGCTCTAACGGTGCTGCTAATGAAAAACTGTTTTTT
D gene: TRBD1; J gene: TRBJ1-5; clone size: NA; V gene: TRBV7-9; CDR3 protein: CASSPDRGGNQPQHF; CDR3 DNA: TGTGCCAGCAGCCCGGACAGGGGAGGGAATCAGCCCCAGCATTTT
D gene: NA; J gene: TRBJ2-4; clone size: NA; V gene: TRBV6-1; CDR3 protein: CASRTEGGTDIQYF; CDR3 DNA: TGTGCCAGCAGAACGGAGGGTGGAACGGACATTCAGTACTTC
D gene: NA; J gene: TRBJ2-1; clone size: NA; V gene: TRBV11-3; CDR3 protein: CASSLSGGVYNEQFF; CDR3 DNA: TGTGCCAGCAGCTTGTCGGGGGGCGTCTACAATGAGCAGTTCTTC